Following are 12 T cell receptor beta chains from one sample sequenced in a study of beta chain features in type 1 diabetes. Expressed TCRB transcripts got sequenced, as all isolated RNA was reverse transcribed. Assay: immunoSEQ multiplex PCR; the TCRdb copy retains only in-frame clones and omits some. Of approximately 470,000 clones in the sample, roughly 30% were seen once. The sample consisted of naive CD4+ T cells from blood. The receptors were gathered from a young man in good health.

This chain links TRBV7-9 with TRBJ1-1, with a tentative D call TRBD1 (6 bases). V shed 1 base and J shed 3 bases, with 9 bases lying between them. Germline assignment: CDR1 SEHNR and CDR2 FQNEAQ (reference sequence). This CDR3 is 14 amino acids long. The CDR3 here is CASSLEQGYTEAFF. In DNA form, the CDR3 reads TGTGCCAGCAGCTTAGAACAGGGTTACACTGAAGCTTTCTTT.

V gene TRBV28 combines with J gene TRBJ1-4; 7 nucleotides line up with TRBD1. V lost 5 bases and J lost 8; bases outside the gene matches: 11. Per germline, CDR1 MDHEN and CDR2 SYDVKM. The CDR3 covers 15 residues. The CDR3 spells CASSPPTGFGEKLFF. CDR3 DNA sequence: TGTGCCAGCAGTCCACCGACAGGGTTCGGGGAAAAACTGTTTTTT.

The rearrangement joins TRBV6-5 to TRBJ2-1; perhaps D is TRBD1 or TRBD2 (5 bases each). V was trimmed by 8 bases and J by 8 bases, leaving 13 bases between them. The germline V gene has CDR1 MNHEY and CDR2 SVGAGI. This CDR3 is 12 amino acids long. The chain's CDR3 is CASRSGTDEQFF. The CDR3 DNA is TGTGCCAGCCGCTCGGGGACGGATGAGCAGTTCTTC.

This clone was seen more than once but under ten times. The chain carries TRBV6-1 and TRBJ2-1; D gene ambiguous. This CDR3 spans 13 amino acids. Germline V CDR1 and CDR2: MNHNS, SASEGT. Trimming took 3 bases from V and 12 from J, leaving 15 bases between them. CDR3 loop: CASSEVVGDVQFF. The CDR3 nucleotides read TGTGCCAGCAGTGAGGTAGTAGGAGACGTGCAGTTCTTC.

The CDR3 region is CASSFRLAVAKNIQYF. CDR3 coding DNA: TGTGCCAGCAGTTTTCGTCTAGCGGTCGCCAAAAACATTCAGTACTTC. The chain has TRBV28 and TRBJ2-4; 7 bases fit TRBD2. Trimming removed 3 bases from V and 1 base from J; junction bases left unmatched: 6. The CDR3 consists of 16 residues. Germline V lookup: CDR1 MDHEN, CDR2 SYDVKM.

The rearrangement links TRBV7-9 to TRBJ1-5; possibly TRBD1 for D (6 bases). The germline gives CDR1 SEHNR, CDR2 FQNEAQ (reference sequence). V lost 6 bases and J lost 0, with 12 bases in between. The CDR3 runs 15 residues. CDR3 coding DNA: TGTGCCAGCAGTGCACAGGGTTATAGCAATCAGCCCCAGCATTTT. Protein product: CASSAQGYSNQPQHF.

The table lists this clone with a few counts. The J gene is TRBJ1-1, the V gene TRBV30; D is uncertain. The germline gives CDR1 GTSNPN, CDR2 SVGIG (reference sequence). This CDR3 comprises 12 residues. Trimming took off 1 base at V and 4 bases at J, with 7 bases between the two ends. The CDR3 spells CAWSEAGTEAFF. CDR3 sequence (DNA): TGTGCCTGGAGTGAAGCGGGCACTGAAGCTTTCTTT.

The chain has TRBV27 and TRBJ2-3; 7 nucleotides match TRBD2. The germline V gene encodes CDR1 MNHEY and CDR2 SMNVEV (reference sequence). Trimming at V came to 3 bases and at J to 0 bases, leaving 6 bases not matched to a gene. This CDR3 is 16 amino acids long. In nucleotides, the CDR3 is TGTGCCAGCAGTTTTCAGGATAGCGGGAGCACAGATACGCAGTATTTT. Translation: CASSFQDSGSTDTQYF.

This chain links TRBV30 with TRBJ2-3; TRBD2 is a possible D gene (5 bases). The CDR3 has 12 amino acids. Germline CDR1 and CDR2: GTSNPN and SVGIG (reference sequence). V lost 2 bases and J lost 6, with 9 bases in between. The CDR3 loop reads CAWSTSGDTQYF. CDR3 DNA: TGTGCCTGGAGTACATCGGGGGATACGCAGTATTTT.

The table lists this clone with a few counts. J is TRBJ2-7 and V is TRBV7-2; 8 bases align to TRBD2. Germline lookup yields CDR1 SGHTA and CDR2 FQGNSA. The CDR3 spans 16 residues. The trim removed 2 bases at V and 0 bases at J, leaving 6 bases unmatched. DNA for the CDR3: TGTGCCAGCAGCTTATTGCTAGCGGGTTCCTCCTACGAGCAGTACTTC. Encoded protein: CASSLLLAGSSYEQYF.

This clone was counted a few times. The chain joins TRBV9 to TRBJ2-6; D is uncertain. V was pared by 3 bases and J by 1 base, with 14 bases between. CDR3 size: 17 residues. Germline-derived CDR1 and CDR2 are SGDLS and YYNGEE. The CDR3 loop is CASSANPAGSGANVLTF. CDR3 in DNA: TGTGCCAGCAGCGCCAACCCCGCCGGGTCTGGGGCCAACGTCCTGACTTTC.

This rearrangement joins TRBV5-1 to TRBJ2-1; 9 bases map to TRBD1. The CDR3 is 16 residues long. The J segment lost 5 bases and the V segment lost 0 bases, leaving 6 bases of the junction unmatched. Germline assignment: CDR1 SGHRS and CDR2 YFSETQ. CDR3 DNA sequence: TGCGCCAGCAGCTTGGCCACAGGGGGCGCGGACAATGAGCAGTTCTTC. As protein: CASSLATGGADNEQFF.